These 8 T cell receptor beta chains were all obtained from the same sample, sequenced in a study of vaccination and CD4 T cells after COVID-19. CD4+ T cells that had been cultured provided DNA sequenced with the Oncomine TCR Beta short-read assay. TCRdb redid the calling of the PCR reads with MiXCR, one entry per CDR3 protein. The table records 15,000 to 20,000 distinct CDR3 sequences, 48% of them present only once. The treatment: approximately 9-day PBMC culture with coronavirus spike peptide pools or control peptides (ViraFEST assay). No cognate antigen is known for these TCRs. This specimen was CD4+ T cells from blood, cultured in vitro, taken after SARS-CoV-2 vaccination. These receptors originate from a human donor who had recovered from COVID-19.

This chain connects TRBV20-1 to TRBJ1-1; D is possibly TRBD1 (6 bases). Per the germline V gene, CDR1 is DFQATT and CDR2 is SNEGSKA (reference sequence). The V gene lost 5 bases and the J gene lost 7 bases, with 26 bases spanning the gap. The CDR3 is made up of 16 amino acids. The CDR3 coding sequence is TGCAGTGCTGTATCCGGGACACATCGGGCGGGGATTGAAGCTTTCTTT. Encoded protein: CSAVSGTHRAGIEAFF.

The rearrangement uses TRBV11-2 and TRBJ2-7; weak D call: TRBD1 (6 bases). CDR1 SGHAT and CDR2 FQNNGV come from the germline V gene. V was trimmed by 2 bases and J by 6 bases, leaving 11 bases between them. This CDR3 is built from 13 residues. This CDR3 is CASSLKGVSEQYF. As DNA, the CDR3 is TGTGCCAGCAGCTTAAAGGGGGTCAGCGAGCAGTACTTC. Filled out from reference TRBV11-2 and TRBJ2-7, the complete variable domain reads EAGVAQSPRYKIIEKRQSVAFWCNPISGHATLYWYQQILGQGPKLLIQFQNNGVVDDSQLPKDRFSAERLKGVDSTLKIQPAKLEDSAVYLCASSLKGVSEQYFGPGTRLTVT.

CDR3 sequence reads: CSAEGLAGTGISTDTQYF. CDR3 bases: TGCAGTGCTGAGGGACTAGCGGGAACGGGGATTAGCACAGATACGCAGTATTTT. V and J are TRBV20-1 and TRBJ2-3; 13 nucleotides line up with TRBD2. Per the germline V gene, CDR1 is DFQATT and CDR2 is SNEGSKA (reference sequence). This CDR3 comprises 18 residues. The ends lost 5 bases at V and 0 bases at J; junction bases unmatched: 11.

The genes are TRBV6-2 or TRBV6-3 and TRBJ2-7; D may be TRBD1 or TRBD2 (5 bases each). This CDR3 has 15 residues. Germline CDR1 is MNHEY and CDR2 is SVGEGT. V was cut by 8 bases and J by 3 bases, with 20 bases left in between. CDR3 bases: TGTGCCAGCGAAGAGTTTCGGGACGGGAACTACGAGCAGTACTTC. This encodes CASEEFRDGNYEQYF.

V usage is TRBV7-2 and J usage is TRBJ1-1; D unresolved. CDR3 size: 17 residues. Germline loops: CDR1 SGHTA, CDR2 FQGNSA. The V and J ends lost 1 base and 1 base respectively, with 16 bases between them. This CDR3 reads CASSLEDVASSNTEAFF. The CDR3, as DNA: TGTGCCAGCAGCTTAGAGGATGTTGCCAGCTCGAACACTGAAGCTTTCTTT.

The chain employs TRBV5-1 and TRBJ2-5; weak D call: TRBD1 (5 bases). The V end lost 0 bases, the J end lost 5 bases, and 14 bases lay between the germline ends. Germline-derived CDR1 and CDR2 are SGHRS and YFSETQ. This CDR3 is 15 amino acids long. The CDR3 region has the DNA TGCGCCAGCAGCTTGGGGTCAGGGTGGATGGAGACCCAGTACTTC. Protein sequence: CASSLGSGWMETQYF.

The V call is TRBV11-3, the J call TRBJ2-3; 8 nucleotides agree with TRBD1. The germline gives CDR1 SGHNT, CDR2 YENEEA. J lost 6 bases, V lost 5 bases, and 7 bases had no gene match. CDR3 size: 14 residues. The CDR3 sequence is CASSDRTGPDTQYF. The CDR3 DNA reads TGTGCCAGCAGCGACCGGACAGGGCCGGATACGCAGTATTTT. Full variable domain (missing parts from reference TRBV11-3 and TRBJ2-3): EAGVVQSPRYKIIEKKQPVAFWCNPISGHNTLYWYLQNLGQGPELLIRYENEEAVDDSQLPKDRFSAERLKGVDSTLKIQPAELGDSAVYLCASSDRTGPDTQYFGPGTRLTVL.

V is TRBV7-9 and J is TRBJ1-2; D gene uncertain. The CDR3 has 15 amino acids. Germline CDR1 reads SEHNR; CDR2 reads FQNEAQ (reference sequence). Trimming took off 6 bases at V and 2 bases at J, with 16 bases between the two ends. CDR3 region: CASSFSPVLNYGYTF. CDR3 DNA sequence: TGTGCCAGCAGTTTTAGTCCGGTGCTAAACTATGGCTACACCTTC. The full variable domain, rest sourced from reference TRBV7-9 and TRBJ1-2, is DTGVSQNPRHKITKRGQNVTFRCDPISEHNRLYWYRQTLGQGPEFLTYFQNEAQLEKSRLLSDRFSAERPKGSFSTLEIQRTEQGDSAMYLCASSFSPVLNYGYTFGSGTRLTVV.